This T cell receptor beta chain was recorded in a study of CD8 T cells in ankylosing spondylitis. Study-level results: Ankylosing spondylitis blood appeared to be characterized by a TCR beta motif of roughly eight highly homologous variants. Researchers reportedly found disease-linked clones significantly enriched in matched ankylosing spondylitis synovial fluid.

This clonotype has only a few counts. What it binds is not known. Libraries of TCR beta came from quantitative 5'-RACE with molecular barcodes. A single record per CDR3 protein comes from TCRdb applying MiXCR to the 5' RACE reads. This repertoire shows fewer than 400,000 distinct CDR3 sequences, less than 10% found once; its top ten account for about 15%. The specimen was blood, either unsorted or a sorted T cell fraction (not recorded which). This sequence originates from a male donor with ankylosing spondylitis.

The CDR3 sequence: CASSVLGGLSNEQFF. CDR3 coding DNA: TGTGCCAGCAGCGTCTTAGGGGGACTATCGAATGAGCAGTTCTTC. The chain uses TRBV9 and TRBJ2-1; D is perhaps TRBD2 (7 bases). Trimming took 2 bases from V and 7 from J, leaving 16 bases between them. The germline gives CDR1 SGDLS, CDR2 YYNGEE. CDR3 size: 15 residues.